The rows below give T cell receptor beta chains drawn from one sample of a study of shared clonotypes between healthy human individuals. The table came from immunoSEQ multiplex PCR; TCRdb's copy has only in-frame clones and leaves some out. The profile shows about 960,000 clones, 60% to 85% of them singletons. What was sequenced was memory CD4+ T cells sorted from blood. The receptors were sampled from a man aged 18 to 35 in good health. Both conserved end residues are part of each CDR3. The D gene is left open where the match is weak. Not every row has a clone size; where given, it reads once, few, many or a size class.

clone size	J gene	D gene	V gene	CDR3 DNA	CDR3 protein
.	TRBJ2-3	.	TRBV7-9	TGTGCCAGCAGCCCACGAGGGGCTAGCACAGATACGCAGTATTTT	CASSPRGASTDTQYF
.	TRBJ1-6	.	TRBV2	TGTGCCAGCGCTAGAGACAGAGATAATTCACCCCTCCACTTT	CASARDRDNSPLHF
.	TRBJ2-5	.	TRBV11-3	TGTGCCAGCAGCTTAGATGGGACTCCGCAGGAGACCCAGTACTTC	CASSLDGTPQETQYF
.	TRBJ2-5	TRBD1	TRBV30	TGTGCCTGGAGTGGGGGACAGGGGATGAAGACCCAGTACTTC	CAWSGGQGMKTQYF
.	TRBJ2-7	.	TRBV6-5	TGTGCCAGCAGATCAGGGGGGACCTACGAGCAGTACTTC	CASRSGGTYEQYF
.	TRBJ1-2	TRBD1	TRBV30	TGTGCCTGGAGTATGGGACAGGGGGCTCTCTATGGCTACACCTTC	CAWSMGQGALYGYTF
once	TRBJ2-2	.	TRBV7-9	TGTGCCAGCACCTCCCGGCTCAGCACCGGGGAGCTGTTTTTT	CASTSRLSTGELFF
few	TRBJ1-4	TRBD1	TRBV6-1	TGTGCCAGCAGTGCGCAGGGGGCATGGGAAAAACTGTTTTTT	CASSAQGAWEKLFF
.	TRBJ2-5	TRBD2	TRBV2	TGTGCCAGCAGTGGTCTAGCGGGGGGGACCCCCCAAGAGACCCAGTACTTC	CASSGLAGGTPQETQYF
.	TRBJ1-1	.	TRBV7-8	TGTGCCAGCAGCTTAGCACGGTCACTGAGCTTTGAAGCTTTCTTT	CASSLARSLSFEAFF
.	TRBJ2-5	.	TRBV7-9	TGTGCCAGCAGCTTGGGTGACAGGACCCAAGAGACCCAGTACTTC	CASSLGDRTQETQYF
.	TRBJ2-1	.	TRBV30	TGTGCCTGGGGCAGCACCTACAATGAGCAGTTCTTC	CAWGSTYNEQFF
once	TRBJ1-5	TRBD1	TRBV6-5	TGTGCCAGCAGGGGTCAGGGGGCAAGCAATCAGCCCCAGCATTTT	CASRGQGASNQPQHF
many	TRBJ2-5	TRBD2	TRBV19	TGTGCCAGTAGTAGAACTAGCGGGGGGATTGAGACCCAGTACTTC	CASSRTSGGIETQYF
.	TRBJ2-2	.	TRBV11-2	TGTGCCAGCAGTCGCTCCCGGGCAGAAGCGAACACCGGGGAGCTGTTTTTT	CASSRSRAEANTGELFF
many	TRBJ1-4	.	TRBV11-2	TGTGCCAGCAGCCCCGGAGGGATTGCAACTAATGAAAAACTGTTTTTT	CASSPGGIATNEKLFF
.	TRBJ1-4	TRBD1	TRBV5-1	TGCGCCAGCAGCTTTGGGACAGGGGCAACTAATGAAAAACTGTTTTTT	CASSFGTGATNEKLFF
.	TRBJ2-2	TRBD1	TRBV5-4	TGTGCCAGCAGACGCGGGACAGGGAGTTCCGGGGAGCTGTTTTTT	CASRRGTGSSGELFF
.	TRBJ2-7	.	TRBV15	TGTGCCACCAGCAGAGGGGAGAGCTCCTACGAGCAGTACTTC	CATSRGESSYEQYF
few	TRBJ1-1	.	TRBV5-1	TGCGCCAGCAGGTCGGGGTTTATGAACACTGAAGCTTTCTTT	CASRSGFMNTEAFF
once	TRBJ2-3	TRBD2	TRBV12-5	TGTGCTAGTGGTCAACCTAGCGGCGGGGATACGCAGTATTTT	CASGQPSGGDTQYF
.	TRBJ2-3	TRBD1	TRBV29-1	TGCAGCGGCGGACAGGGGACAGATACGCAGTATTTT	CSGGQGTDTQYF
.	TRBJ1-6	.	TRBV2	TGTGCCAGCAGATATGGACTGGAGGATTCACCCCTCCACTTT	CASRYGLEDSPLHF
.	TRBJ2-1	.	TRBV7-6	TGTGCCAGCAGCTCGCCGGGACAATACAATGAGCAGTTCTTC	CASSSPGQYNEQFF
.	TRBJ2-2	.	TRBV7-2	TGTGCCAGCCGTACCTCCCGTCAAAACACCGGGGAGCTGTTTTTT	CASRTSRQNTGELFF
.	TRBJ2-7	.	TRBV18	TGTGCCAGCTCACCCCCAGGGGGGAGCTCCTACGAGCAGTACTTC	CASSPPGGSSYEQYF
.	TRBJ1-1	.	TRBV28	TGTGCCAGCAAGGGTAACACTGAAGCTTTCTTT	CASKGNTEAFF
.	TRBJ2-7	.	TRBV10-1	TGCGCCAGCAGTAGGACATCCTCGACGAGGGTCTACGAGCAGTACTTC	CASSRTSSTRVYEQYF
.	TRBJ2-7	.	TRBV7-9	TGTGCCAGCAGTTCCGTTCTGCTTGGGACCTCGTACGAGCAGTACTTC	CASSSVLLGTSYEQYF
.	TRBJ2-3	.	TRBV4-2	TGTGCCAGCAGCCTTACGGGAGATACGCAGTATTTT	CASSLTGDTQYF
.	TRBJ2-1	TRBD2	TRBV7-2	TGTGCCAGCAGCTTCGGGGGAGGGGAGGCTGGGGAGCAGTTCTTC	CASSFGGGEAGEQFF
.	TRBJ1-2	TRBD1	TRBV6-6	TGTGCCAGCACCTTACAGGGGGCGTATGGCTACACCTTC	CASTLQGAYGYTF
.	TRBJ1-2	.	TRBV5-4	TGTGCCAGCAGCCTGGGTGGGATTAGCTTATATGGCTACACCTTC	CASSLGGISLYGYTF
once	TRBJ1-6	.	TRBV27	TGTGCCAGCAGTTTAGGTGGAGGGGCAAATTCACCCCTCCACTTT	CASSLGGGANSPLHF
few	TRBJ2-2	.	TRBV5-1	TGCGCCAGCAGACTAGCCCCTGCCTTCGACGGGGAGCTGTTTTTT	CASRLAPAFDGELFF